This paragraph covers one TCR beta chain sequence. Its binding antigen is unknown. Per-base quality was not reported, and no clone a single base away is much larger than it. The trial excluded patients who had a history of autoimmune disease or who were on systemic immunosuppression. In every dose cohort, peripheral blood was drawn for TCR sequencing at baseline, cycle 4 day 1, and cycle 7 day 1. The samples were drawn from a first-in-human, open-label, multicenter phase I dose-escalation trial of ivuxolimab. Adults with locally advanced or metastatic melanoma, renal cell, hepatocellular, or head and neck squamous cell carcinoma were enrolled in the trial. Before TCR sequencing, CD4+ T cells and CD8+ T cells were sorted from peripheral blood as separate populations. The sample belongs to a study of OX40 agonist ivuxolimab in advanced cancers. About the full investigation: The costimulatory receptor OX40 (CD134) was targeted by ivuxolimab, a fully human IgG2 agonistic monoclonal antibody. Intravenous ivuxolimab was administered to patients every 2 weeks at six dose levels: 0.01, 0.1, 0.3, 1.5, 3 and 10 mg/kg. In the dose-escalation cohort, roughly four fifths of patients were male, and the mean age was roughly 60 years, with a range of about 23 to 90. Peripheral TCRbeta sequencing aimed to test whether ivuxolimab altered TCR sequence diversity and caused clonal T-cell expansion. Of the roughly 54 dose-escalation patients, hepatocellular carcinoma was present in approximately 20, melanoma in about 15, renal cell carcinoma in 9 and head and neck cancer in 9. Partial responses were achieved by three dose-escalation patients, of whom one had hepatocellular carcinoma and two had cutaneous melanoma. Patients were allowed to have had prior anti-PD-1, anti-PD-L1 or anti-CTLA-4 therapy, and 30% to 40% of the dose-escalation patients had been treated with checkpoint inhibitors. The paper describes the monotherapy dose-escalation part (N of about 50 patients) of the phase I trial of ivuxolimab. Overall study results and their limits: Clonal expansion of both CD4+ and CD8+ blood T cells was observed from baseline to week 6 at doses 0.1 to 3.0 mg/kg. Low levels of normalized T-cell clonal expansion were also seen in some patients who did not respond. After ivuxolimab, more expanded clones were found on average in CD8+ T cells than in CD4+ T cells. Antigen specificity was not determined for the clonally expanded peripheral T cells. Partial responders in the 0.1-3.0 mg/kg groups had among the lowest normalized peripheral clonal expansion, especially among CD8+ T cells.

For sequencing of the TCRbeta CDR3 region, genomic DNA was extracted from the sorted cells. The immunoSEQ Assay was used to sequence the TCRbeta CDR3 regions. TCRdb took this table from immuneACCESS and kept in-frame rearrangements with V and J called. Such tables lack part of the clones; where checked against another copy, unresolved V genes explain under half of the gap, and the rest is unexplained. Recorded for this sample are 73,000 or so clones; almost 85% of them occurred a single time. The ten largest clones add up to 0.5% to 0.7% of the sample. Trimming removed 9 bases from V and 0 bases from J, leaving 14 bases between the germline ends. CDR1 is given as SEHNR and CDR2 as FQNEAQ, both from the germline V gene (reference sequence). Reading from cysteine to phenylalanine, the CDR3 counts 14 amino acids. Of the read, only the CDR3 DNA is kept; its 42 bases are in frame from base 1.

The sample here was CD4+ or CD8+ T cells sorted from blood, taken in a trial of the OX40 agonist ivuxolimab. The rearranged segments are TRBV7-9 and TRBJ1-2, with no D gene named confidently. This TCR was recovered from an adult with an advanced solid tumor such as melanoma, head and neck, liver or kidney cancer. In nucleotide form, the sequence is TGTGCCAGTACCGCGTCGGGGTCTAACTATGGCTACACCTTC. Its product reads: CASTASGSNYGYTF.